This T cell receptor beta chain was captured in a study of control samples from healthy donors and cancer patients. The assay was immunoSEQ multiplex PCR, and TCRdb's table has in-frame clones only and misses some. This sample has some 71,000 clones, with more than 70% found just once. The sample taken for sequencing was PBMCs. This receptor was obtained from a man in his 60s with colorectal cancer.

CDR3 in DNA: TGTGCCAGCAGTGACAGGGACTTGGGAACGCAGTATTTT. This translates into CASSDRDLGTQYF. This chain connects TRBV6-1 to TRBJ2-3, with TRBD2 as a possible D gene (6 bases). V lost 3 bases and J lost 9, with 13 bases in between. The CDR3 runs to 13 residues. CDR1 is MNHNS and CDR2 is SASEGT in the germline V gene.